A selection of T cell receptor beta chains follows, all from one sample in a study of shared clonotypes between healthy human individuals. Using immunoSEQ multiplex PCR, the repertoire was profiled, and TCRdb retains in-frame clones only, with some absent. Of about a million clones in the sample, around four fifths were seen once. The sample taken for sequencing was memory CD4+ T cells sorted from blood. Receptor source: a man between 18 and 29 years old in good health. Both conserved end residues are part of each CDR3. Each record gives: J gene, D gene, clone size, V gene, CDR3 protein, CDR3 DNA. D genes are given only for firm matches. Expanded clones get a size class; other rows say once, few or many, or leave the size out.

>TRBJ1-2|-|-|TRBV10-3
CAISMTSGGYTF
TGTGCCATCAGTATGACTTCGGGTGGCTACACCTTC
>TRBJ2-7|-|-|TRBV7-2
CASSLGQTLYEQYF
TGTGCCAGCAGCCTCGGACAGACCCTATACGAGCAGTACTTC
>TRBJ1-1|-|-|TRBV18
CASSHSKDAEAFF
TGTGCCAGCTCACACTCGAAGGACGCTGAAGCTTTCTTT
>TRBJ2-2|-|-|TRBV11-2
CASTVGGNTGELFF
TGTGCCAGCACAGTAGGGGGGAACACCGGGGAGCTGTTTTTT
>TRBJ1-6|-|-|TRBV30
CAWSPGAGSNSPLHF
TGTGCCTGGAGCCCTGGGGCAGGGTCTAATTCACCCCTCCACTTT
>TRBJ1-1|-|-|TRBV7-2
CASSLRHGNTEAFF
TGTGCCAGCAGCTTAAGGCACGGGAACACTGAAGCTTTCTTT
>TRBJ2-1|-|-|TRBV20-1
CSATTDEQFF
TGCAGTGCTACAACGGATGAGCAGTTCTTC
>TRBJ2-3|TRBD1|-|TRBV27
CASGTRGLGADTQYF
TGTGCCAGCGGAACCAGGGGGCTAGGGGCAGATACGCAGTATTTT
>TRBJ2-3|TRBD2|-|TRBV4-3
CASSQGPWTSGSLSTDTQYF
TGCGCCAGCAGCCAAGGACCCTGGACTAGCGGGAGTTTAAGCACAGATACGCAGTATTTT
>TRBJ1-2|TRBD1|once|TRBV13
CASSETGANYGYTF
TGTGCCAGCAGCGAGACAGGGGCAAACTATGGCTACACCTTC
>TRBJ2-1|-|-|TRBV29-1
CSALSPGRSYNEQFF
TGCAGCGCCCTAAGTCCGGGGAGGTCCTACAATGAGCAGTTCTTC
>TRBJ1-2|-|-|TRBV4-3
CASSHPGIGGYTF
TGCGCCAGCAGCCACCCAGGGATCGGGGGCTACACCTTC
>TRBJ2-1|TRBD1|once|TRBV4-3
CASSQVGTGNLLEQFF
TGCGCCAGCAGCCAAGTCGGGACAGGGAATTTGTTAGAGCAGTTCTTC
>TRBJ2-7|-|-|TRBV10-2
CASSAGGHEQYF
TGCGCCAGCAGTGCTGGGGGACACGAGCAGTACTTC
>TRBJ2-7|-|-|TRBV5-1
CASSPGTRREQYF
TGCGCCAGCAGCCCAGGGACCCGCCGGGAGCAGTACTTC
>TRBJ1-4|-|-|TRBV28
CASITRGGTNEKLFF
TGTGCCAGCATCACTCGAGGGGGTACCAATGAAAAACTGTTTTTT
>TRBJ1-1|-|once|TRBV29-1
CSATTGYDRTEAFF
TGCAGCGCTACTACAGGGTATGACCGCACTGAAGCTTTCTTT